The text below deals with one T cell receptor beta chain. Germline V gene sequence: CDR1 SQVTM, CDR2 ANQGSEA. V was shortened by 2 bases and J by 2 bases, with 19 bases between the two germline ends. The CDR3 has 16 amino acids. This entry is derived from a study of cytomegalovirus exposure and HLA in healthy donors. The donors were members of the roughly 130-subject validation cohort (separate from the approximately 670-subject first cohort). Using immunoSEQ multiplex PCR, the repertoire was profiled, and TCRdb retains in-frame clones only, with some absent. Of about 330,000 clones listed, roughly 87% are singletons.

Sequenced input: PBMCs. This TCR was recovered from a woman aged 25-40 years in good health and CMV-seropositive. The chain recombines TRBV29-1 with TRBJ2-7; D possibly corresponds to TRBD1 (6 bases). Here the CDR3 DNA reads TGCAGCGTTGAAACCGGGACACCAGACACCCCCTACGAGCAGTACTTC. The encoded protein is CSVETGTPDTPYEQYF.